These T cell receptor beta chains were read from a single sample in a study of cytomegalovirus exposure and HLA in healthy donors. Generated by immunoSEQ multiplex PCR, the TCRdb table keeps only in-frame clones and is missing some. The repertoire holds about 170,000 clones, about 80% seen once, with around 2% in the top ten. Sequenced material: PBMCs. The origin of the receptors is a female donor in good health and CMV-seronegative. The CDR3 runs from the conserved cysteine through the conserved F or W. Fields, in order: V gene, clone size, J gene, CDR3 protein. Rows may omit the clone size; those that give it use once, few, many or a size class.

V: TRBV4-1; size: .; J: TRBJ1-3; CDR3: CASSQDPGTEKSSGNTIYF
V: TRBV2; size: few; J: TRBJ1-2; CDR3: CASSDETMEMVDGYTF
V: TRBV5-4; size: .; J: TRBJ2-5; CDR3: CASQNDRGRETQYF
V: TRBV7-9; size: .; J: TRBJ1-3; CDR3: CASSLLARNTIYF
V: TRBV6-1; size: .; J: TRBJ2-1; CDR3: CASSGLPRYNEQFF
V: TRBV5-4; size: .; J: TRBJ2-7; CDR3: CASSLGEEQYF
V: TRBV18; size: .; J: TRBJ1-2; CDR3: CASSPAGKNYGYTF
V: TRBV2; size: few; J: TRBJ2-4; CDR3: CASSEAIGATKNIQYF
V: TRBV5-1; size: once; J: TRBJ1-1; CDR3: CASSVQGGGTEAFF
V: TRBV15; size: .; J: TRBJ1-2; CDR3: CATNPQPGGAGGYTF
V: TRBV7-2; size: .; J: TRBJ2-5; CDR3: CASSLGSGTPLTQYF
V: TRBV19; size: .; J: TRBJ1-5; CDR3: CASNYGQGYQPQHF
V: TRBV19; size: .; J: TRBJ2-4; CDR3: CASTMAMGAGAKNIQYF
V: TRBV9; size: .; J: TRBJ1-1; CDR3: CASSASNRDTEAFF
V: TRBV29-1; size: .; J: TRBJ2-3; CDR3: CSVETSGAFTDTQYF
V: TRBV4-2; size: .; J: TRBJ2-7; CDR3: CRQGVNYEQYF